The present entry profiles one T cell receptor (beta chain) with its context. Its antigen is as yet unknown. The sample comes from a study of cytomegalovirus exposure and HLA in healthy donors. PCR employed 60 Vbeta and 13 Jbeta primers. Here immunoSEQ multiplex PCR was the method, and the copy in TCRdb shows in-frame clones only, minus some. The repertoire includes more than 150,000 clones, roughly three quarters of them detected once, and 2% to 3% sits in the top ten. Notes on the study in general: Presence/absence analyses rested on an assumption that sequencing depth was roughly uniform across donors. Of the V segments, some could not be distinguished, including TRBV6-2 and TRBV6-3, and were excluded. In all likelihood, a cluster of highly shared sequence variants was a sequencing artifact. The study had only CMV serostatus as immune exposure information.

From germline, CDR1 is MNHNS and CDR2 SASEGT. Trimming took 3 bases from V and 10 from J; bases not matched to a gene: 4. The CDR3 is 12 amino acids. The receptor was derived from a woman younger than 45 in good health and CMV-seropositive. The material sequenced was PBMCs. The chain links TRBV6-1 to TRBJ1-2, with 8 bases matching TRBD1. The CDR3 region has the DNA TGTGCCAGCAGTGATAGACAGGGGTACTACACCTTC. Its translation: CASSDRQGYYTF.